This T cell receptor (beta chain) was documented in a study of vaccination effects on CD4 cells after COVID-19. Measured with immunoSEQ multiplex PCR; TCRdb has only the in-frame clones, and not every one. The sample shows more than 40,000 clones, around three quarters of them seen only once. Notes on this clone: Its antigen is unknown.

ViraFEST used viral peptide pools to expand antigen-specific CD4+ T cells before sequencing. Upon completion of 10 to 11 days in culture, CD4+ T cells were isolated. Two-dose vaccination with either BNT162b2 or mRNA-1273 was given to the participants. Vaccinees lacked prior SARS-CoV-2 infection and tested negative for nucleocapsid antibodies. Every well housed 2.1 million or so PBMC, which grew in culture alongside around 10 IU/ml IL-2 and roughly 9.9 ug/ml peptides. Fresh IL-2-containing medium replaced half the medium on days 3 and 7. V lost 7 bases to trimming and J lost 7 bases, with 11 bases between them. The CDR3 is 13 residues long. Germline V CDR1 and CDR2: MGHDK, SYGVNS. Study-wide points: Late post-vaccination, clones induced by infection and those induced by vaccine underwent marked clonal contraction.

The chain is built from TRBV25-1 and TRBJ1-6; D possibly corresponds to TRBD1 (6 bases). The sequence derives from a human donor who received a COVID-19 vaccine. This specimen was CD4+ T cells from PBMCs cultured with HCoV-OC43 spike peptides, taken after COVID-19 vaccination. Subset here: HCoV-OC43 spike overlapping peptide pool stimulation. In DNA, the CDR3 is TGTGCCAGCACCGCAGGACAGAATTCACCCCTCCACTTT. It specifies CASTAGQNSPLHF.